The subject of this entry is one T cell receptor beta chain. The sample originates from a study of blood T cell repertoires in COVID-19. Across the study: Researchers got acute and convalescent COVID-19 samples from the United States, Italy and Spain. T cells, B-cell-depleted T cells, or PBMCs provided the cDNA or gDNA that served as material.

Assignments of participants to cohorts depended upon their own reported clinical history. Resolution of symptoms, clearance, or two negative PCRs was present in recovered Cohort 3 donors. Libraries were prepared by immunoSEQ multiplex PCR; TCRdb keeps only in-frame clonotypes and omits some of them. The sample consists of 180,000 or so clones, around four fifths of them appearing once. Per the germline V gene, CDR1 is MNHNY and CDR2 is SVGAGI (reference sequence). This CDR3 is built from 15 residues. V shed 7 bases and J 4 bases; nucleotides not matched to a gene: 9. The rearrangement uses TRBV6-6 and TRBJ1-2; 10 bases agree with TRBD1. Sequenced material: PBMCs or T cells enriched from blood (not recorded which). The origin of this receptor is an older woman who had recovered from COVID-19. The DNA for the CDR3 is TGTGCCAGCACATCACAAGGGACAGGGGTCTATGGCTACACCTTC. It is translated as CASTSQGTGVYGYTF.